This T cell receptor (beta chain) emerged from a study of neurological immune-mediated disorders. Study-wide findings and caveats: The study found no CDR3 amino acid sequences shared by expanded clones across subjects, suggesting private repertoires in all groups. HTLV-1-associated myelopathy had the most TCR clonal expansion, whereas multiple sclerosis had the least (lower than in healthy controls).

The unsorted libraries were made from 2 million PBMCs kept at -80 C. V was trimmed by 4 bases and J by 5 bases, leaving 14 bases between them. Germline CDR1 and CDR2: KGHDR and SFDVKD. CDR3 length equals 14 residues. The table lists this clonotype with many counts. Its antigen is unknown. Via MiXCR, TCRdb re-called the 5' RACE reads, giving one row per CDR3 protein. Of roughly 55,000 distinct CDR3 sequences in the sample, over 15% are singletons; the top ten hold 3.5% to 4.5%. The rearrangement uses TRBV24-1 and TRBJ2-7, with D possibly being TRBD1 (6 bases). The source material was PBMCs. The clonotype originates from a man in his 60s in good health. CDR3 sequence: CATSDPTGIDEQYF. As DNA, the CDR3 is TGTGCCACCAGTGACCCTACAGGGATAGACGAGCAGTACTTC.